These 3 T cell receptor beta chains were sequenced from one sample in a study of T cell responses to AZD1222 COVID-19 vaccine. Clones were sequenced by immunoSEQ multiplex PCR, and TCRdb holds only the in-frame ones, with some missing. The sample contains 150,000 to 200,000 clones, roughly 93% of which appear only once. The starting material was peripheral blood, obtained on day 0 of AZD1222 vaccination. The source of these receptors is an adult in good health.

This clone was observed a single time. The gene calls are TRBV5-6 and TRBJ1-2; tentative D call: TRBD1 (5 bases). The germline gives CDR1 SGHDT, CDR2 YYEEEE. V lost 3 bases and J lost 4, with 10 bases in between. The CDR3 is 13 residues long. The CDR3 protein is CASSWGRLYGYTF. The CDR3 DNA reads as TGTGCCAGCAGCTGGGGACGGCTCTATGGCTACACCTTC.

The J gene is TRBJ1-5, the V gene TRBV19; perhaps TRBD1 as D (6 bases). Germline lookup yields CDR1 LNHDA and CDR2 SQIVND (reference sequence). The CDR3 has 14 amino acids. Trimming took 4 bases from V and 3 from J, leaving 10 bases between them. The CDR3 DNA reads as TGTGCCAGTAGTAGCCGGACAGACAATCAGCCCCAGCATTTT. It encodes CASSSRTDNQPQHF.

This clone was detected a few times. The chain employs TRBV9 and TRBJ1-3, with a possible D match to TRBD1 (6 bases). V dropped 0 bases and J dropped 8 bases, with 9 bases sitting between them. This CDR3 has 13 residues. The germline CDR1 and CDR2 sequences are SGDLS and YYNGEE. The CDR3 nucleotides are TGTGCCAGCAGCGTAGAGGGGGGCTACACCATATATTTT. Translating gives CASSVEGGYTIYF. The full variable domain, with the rest looked up from reference TRBV9 and TRBJ1-3, is DSGVTQTPKHLITATGQRVTLRCSPRSGDLSVYWYQQSLDQGLQFLIQYYNGEERAKGNILERFSAQQFPDLHSELNLSSLELGDSALYFCASSVEGGYTIYFGEGSWLTVV.